The present T cell receptor (beta chain) was sequenced within a study of blood T cell repertoires in COVID-19. There are 16 residues in the CDR3. From germline, CDR1 is MNHEY and CDR2 SMNVEV (reference sequence). The V gene end was trimmed by 3 bases and the J gene end by 7 bases; junction bases not matched to a gene: 9. Sequenced by immunoSEQ multiplex PCR; TCRdb stores in-frame clones only, minus some. The sample consists of 250,000 to 350,000 clones, approximately 90% of them appearing once. Sequences were obtained from peripheral blood. The clonotype was recovered from a man aged 30 to 39 with acute or convalescent COVID-19. The chain has TRBV27 and TRBJ2-2, with 9 nucleotides matching TRBD1. CDR3 protein: CASSLVGQGSFGELFF. The CDR3 DNA sequence: TGTGCCAGCAGTTTGGTAGGACAGGGGTCCTTCGGGGAGCTGTTTTTT.